This T cell receptor (beta chain) comes out of a study of blood T cell repertoires in COVID-19. Turning to the study itself: Sources were T cells, B-cell-depleted T cells, or PBMCs; the material itself was cDNA or gDNA.

TCRdb's table, derived via immunoSEQ multiplex PCR, lists solely in-frame clones and lacks some. The sample contains more than 55,000 clones, more than 80% of which appear only once. Trimming pared 0 bases from V and 0 bases from J, leaving 9 bases between. Germline V lookup: CDR1 SGHNT, CDR2 YYREEE (reference sequence). The CDR3 contains 15 residues. This TCR was recovered from a woman in her sixties or seventies with COVID-19, enrolled during active disease. Sequenced material: peripheral blood. The V call is TRBV5-4, the J call TRBJ1-1; D unresolved. CDR3 in amino acids: CASSLGAGMNTEAFF. CDR3 DNA: TGTGCCAGCAGCTTGGGGGCGGGCATGAACACTGAAGCTTTCTTT.